This TCR beta chain was observed in a study of cytomegalovirus exposure and HLA in healthy donors. The study ran its PCR with 60 Vbeta and 13 Jbeta primers. Method: immunoSEQ multiplex PCR; TCRdb's copy keeps in-frame clones and lacks some. The table shows roughly 70,000 clones, with approximately 70% occurring only once. The receptor was derived from a male donor in good health and CMV-seropositive. Sequencing was performed on PBMCs.

In DNA form, the CDR3 reads TGTGCCAGCAGGTCTCCAAGGGAGTGGGATGGCTACACCTTC. Amino acids: CASRSPREWDGYTF. The chain is built from TRBV7-9 and TRBJ1-2, with D unresolved. CDR1 and CDR2 from the germline V gene are SEHNR and FQNEAQ (reference sequence). This CDR3 spans 14 amino acids. The V gene lost 6 bases and the J gene lost 6 bases, with 17 bases spanning the gap.